The entry below gives a single TCR beta chain sequence along with its context. The sample originates from a study of T cells in tumors after PD-1 blockade. Study summary: Either cemiplimab 350 mg every 2 weeks or pembrolizumab 200 mg every 3 weeks was given.

Germline V lookup: CDR1 GTSNPN, CDR2 SVGIG (reference sequence). V lost 3 bases, J lost 2 bases, and 10 bases stayed unmatched. This CDR3 has 15 amino acids. Clones were sequenced by immunoSEQ multiplex PCR, and TCRdb holds only the in-frame ones, with some missing. The sample comprises about 25,000 clones, 70% to 85% of which are singletons, and approximately 12% rests with the top ten. V gene TRBV30 combines with J gene TRBJ2-7, with 7 bases lining up with TRBD1. The sequenced sample was PBMCs, obtained after anti-PD-1 treatment. The origin of this receptor is a human donor with basal cell carcinoma. CDR3: CAWRPSTGKTYEQYF. The CDR3, as DNA: TGTGCCTGGAGACCTTCGACAGGGAAAACCTACGAGCAGTACTTC.